This TCR beta chain was documented in a study of blood T cell repertoires in COVID-19. On the study more broadly: Researchers got acute and convalescent COVID-19 samples from the United States, Italy and Spain. From T cells, B-cell-depleted T cells, or PBMCs came the material, which was cDNA or gDNA.

This CDR3 contains 14 residues. V gave up 4 bases and J gave up 4 bases; unmatched junction bases: 2. Germline V gene data show CDR1 as SGHRS and CDR2 as YFSETQ. Only a few counts were recorded for this clone. Original data processing: Estimates of nucleated cell counts were drawn from the amplification of reference gene primers. Assay used: immunoSEQ multiplex PCR; TCRdb lists only in-frame clones, some missing. V and J calls and clone size are copied from that table; D and trimming were computed from the DNA. The sample includes under 200,000 clones, 83% of them seen just once. The V call is TRBV5-1, the J call TRBJ1-4, with 9 positions matching TRBD1. Material for sequencing was peripheral blood. This clonotype was sampled from a human donor in a cohort sampled during active COVID-19. The CDR3 coding sequence is TGCGCCAGCAGCGGGACAGGGATTAATGAAAAACTGTTTTTT. Translated, it gives CASSGTGINEKLFF.